The source of this T cell receptor beta chain is a study of sequential checkpoint blockade in melanoma (dated by TCRdb to the late 2010s). Study-level background: Using 1:1 randomization, the trial assigned patients either to first-line nivolumab followed by ipilimumab (arm A) or to ipilimumab followed by nivolumab (arm B). Both trial sequences were followed by maintenance nivolumab. The paper as a whole reports these results and caveats: Larger, independent patient cohorts are needed to validate the response-prediction model that combines TCR metrics and mutation burden.

V is pared back by 5 bases and J by 2 bases, with 7 bases lying between the germline termini. The CDR3 covers 13 residues, taking in both the cysteine and the phenylalanine. This entry keeps only the CDR3 DNA: 39 bases, framed from base 1. CDR1 and CDR2, looked up from the germline V gene, are MNHEY and SVGAGI. Reading the label with the study, this specimen's treatment or condition is: randomized to nivolumab then ipilimumab (arm A) or the reverse (arm B). None of the patients in the trial had previously been given DNA-damaging chemotherapy. A FACS Aria II flow cytometer was used to sort live CD3+CD8+ cells that were negative for CD19 and CD56 from thawed PBMCs. Samples were obtained from patients with melanoma enrolled in CheckMate 064, a randomized, open-label phase II trial of sequential checkpoint blockade. Leukapheresis was used to collect peripheral blood mononuclear cells, which were then purified with Ficoll-Paque and frozen in human serum with roughly 10% DMSO. Immediately after sorting, the purity of the sorted blood CD3+CD8+ cells was confirmed to be >98%, and DNA was then extracted.

For this clone: The antigen it recognizes is unknown. No much larger clone exists at a distance of one base, and base qualities are not known.

TCRbeta CDR3 regions were immunosequenced from genomic DNA with the immunoSEQ Assay. Before high-throughput sequencing, genomic DNA was amplified using bias-controlled multiplex PCR. The authors' analysis ran thus. To quantify the absolute abundance of each unique TCRbeta CDR3 region, the sequences were collapsed and filtered. Clonality, defined as 1 minus Pielou's evenness, was calculated using only productive rearrangements. Clones with significantly greater frequencies in on-treatment versus baseline samples were identified using a previously published method. In TCRdb, the immuneACCESS table is reduced to in-frame sequences with V and J assigned. These tables do not hold every clone; where another copy was compared, an unresolved V gene accounts for under half, and the others remain unexplained. V, J and clone size reflect that table, while D and trimming were determined from the DNA. Here the sample has 8,500 to 9,500 clones; roughly four fifths occur a single time. The leading ten clones occupy about 18% of the sample.

This material consisted of CD8+ T cells sorted from blood (inferred from file names), taken from a patient given nivolumab and ipilimumab in sequence. The chain is made from TRBV6-5 and TRBJ2-1, with the identity of the D gene unclear. The TCR comes from a human donor with melanoma. The CDR3 protein: CASSHEPYNEQFF. Here is the DNA: TGTGCCAGCAGTCACGAGCCCTACAATGAGCAGTTCTTC.